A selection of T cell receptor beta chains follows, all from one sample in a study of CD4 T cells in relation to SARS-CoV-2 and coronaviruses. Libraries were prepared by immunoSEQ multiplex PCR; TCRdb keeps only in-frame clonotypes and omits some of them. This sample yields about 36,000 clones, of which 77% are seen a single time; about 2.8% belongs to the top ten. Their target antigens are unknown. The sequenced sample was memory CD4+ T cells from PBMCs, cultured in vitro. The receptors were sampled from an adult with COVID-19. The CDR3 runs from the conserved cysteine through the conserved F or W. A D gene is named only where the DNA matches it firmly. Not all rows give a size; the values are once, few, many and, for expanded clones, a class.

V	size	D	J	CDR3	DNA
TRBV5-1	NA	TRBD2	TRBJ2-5	CASSLGIGLAGEETQYF	TGCGCCAGCAGCTTGGGGATTGGACTAGCGGGGGAAGAGACCCAGTACTTC
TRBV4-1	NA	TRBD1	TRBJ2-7	CASSQDVGTGSHEQYF	TGCGCCAGCAGCCAAGACGTTGGGACAGGGTCCCACGAGCAGTACTTC
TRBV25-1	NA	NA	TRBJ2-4	CASSQYGWQYF	TGTGCCAGCAGTCAGTACGGGTGGCAGTACTTC
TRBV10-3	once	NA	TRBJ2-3	CATQQLSTDTQYF	TGTGCCACCCAACAACTTAGCACAGATACGCAGTATTTT
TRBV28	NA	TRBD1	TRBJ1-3	CASRPTGAGNTIYF	TGTGCCAGCAGACCGACAGGGGCTGGAAACACCATATATTTT
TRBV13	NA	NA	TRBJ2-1	CASSLRVGSYNEQFF	TGTGCCAGCAGCCTCAGGGTGGGCTCCTACAATGAGCAGTTCTTC
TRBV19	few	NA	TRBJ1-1	CASSIPRVAEAFF	TGTGCCAGTAGTATACCCAGGGTCGCTGAAGCTTTCTTT
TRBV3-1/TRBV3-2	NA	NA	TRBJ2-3	CASSQDRGLRTDTQYF	TGTGCCAGCAGCCAAGATAGGGGCTTACGCACAGATACGCAGTATTTT
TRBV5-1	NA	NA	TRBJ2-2	CASSLDEGELFF	TGCGCCAGCAGCTTGGATGAAGGGGAGCTGTTTTTT
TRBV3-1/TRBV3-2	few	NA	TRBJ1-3	CASSRGATGNTIYF	TGTGCCAGCAGTAGGGGGGCTACTGGAAACACCATATATTTT
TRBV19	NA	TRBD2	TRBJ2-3	CASSSQSGREPDTQYF	TGTGCCAGTAGTAGTCAGAGCGGGAGAGAACCAGATACGCAGTATTTT
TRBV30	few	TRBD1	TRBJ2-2	CAWSVGQKNTGELFF	TGTGCCTGGAGCGTGGGACAGAAGAACACCGGGGAGCTGTTTTTT
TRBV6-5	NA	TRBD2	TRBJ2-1	CASTPTSGRNEQFF	TGTGCCAGCACACCGACTAGCGGGAGGAATGAGCAGTTCTTC
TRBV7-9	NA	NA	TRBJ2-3	CASSLAGSPDTQYF	TGTGCCAGCAGCTTAGCGGGTTCCCCAGATACGCAGTATTTT
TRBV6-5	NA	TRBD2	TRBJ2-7	CASSYASGRAYEQYF	TGTGCCAGCAGTTACGCTAGCGGGAGGGCATACGAGCAGTACTTC
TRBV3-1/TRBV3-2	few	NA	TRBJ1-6	CASSHLSNSPLHF	TGTGCCAGCAGCCACCTCAGTAATTCACCCCTCCACTTT
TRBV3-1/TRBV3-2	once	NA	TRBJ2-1	CASKGGPTYNEQFF	TGTGCCAGCAAGGGGGGGCCCACCTACAATGAGCAGTTCTTC
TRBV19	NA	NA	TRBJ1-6	CASSLQGYNSPLHF	TGTGCCAGTAGTCTCCAGGGGTATAATTCACCCCTCCACTTT
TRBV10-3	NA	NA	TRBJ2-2	CAISESQFPNTGELFF	TGTGCCATCAGTGAGTCCCAGTTCCCGAACACCGGGGAGCTGTTTTTT
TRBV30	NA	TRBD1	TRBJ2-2	CAWSVGFRTGGTGELFF	TGTGCCTGGAGTGTGGGGTTTAGGACAGGGGGTACCGGGGAGCTGTTTTTT
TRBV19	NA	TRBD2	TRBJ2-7	CASRGSGSSYEQYF	TGTGCCAGCCGAGGGAGCGGGAGCTCCTACGAGCAGTACTTC
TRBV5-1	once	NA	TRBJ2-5	CASSLGGVEPGTQYF	TGCGCCAGCAGCTTGGGTGGGGTTGAGCCCGGGACCCAGTACTTC
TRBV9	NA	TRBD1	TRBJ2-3	CASSDLYGTANTDTQYF	TGTGCCAGCAGCGACCTATATGGGACAGCAAACACAGATACGCAGTATTTT
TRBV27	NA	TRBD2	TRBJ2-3	CASRPSGRYSTDTQYF	TGTGCCAGCAGACCTAGCGGGAGGTACAGCACAGATACGCAGTATTTT
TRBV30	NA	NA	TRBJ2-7	CAWSADQLRKYF	TGTGCCTGGAGTGCCGACCAGCTGAGGAAGTACTTC
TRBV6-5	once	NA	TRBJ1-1	CASFTDRTEAFF	TGTGCCAGCTTCACGGATCGCACTGAAGCTTTCTTT
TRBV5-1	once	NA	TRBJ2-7	CASSLGGGADYEQYF	TGCGCCAGCAGCTTGGGGGGGGGCGCCGACTACGAGCAGTACTTC
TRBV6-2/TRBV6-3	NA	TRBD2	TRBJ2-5	CASSYPGLAGEETQYF	TGTGCCAGCAGTTACCCGGGACTAGCGGGGGAAGAGACCCAGTACTTC
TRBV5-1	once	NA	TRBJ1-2	CASSPGGHSDYGYTF	TGCGCCAGCAGCCCGGGGGGGCACTCAGACTATGGCTACACCTTC
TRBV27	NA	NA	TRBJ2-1	CASSLGPPGKSNEQFF	TGTGCCAGCAGTTTAGGCCCCCCCGGTAAGAGCAATGAGCAGTTCTTC
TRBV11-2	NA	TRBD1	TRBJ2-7	CASSLDLIGQGYEQYF	TGTGCCAGCAGCTTAGATCTTATTGGACAGGGGTACGAGCAGTACTTC
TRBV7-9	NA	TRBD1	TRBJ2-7	CASSLAGTGGREQYF	TGTGCCAGCAGCTTAGCGGGGACAGGGGGCCGCGAGCAGTACTTC
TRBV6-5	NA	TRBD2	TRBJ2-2	CATQASGYTGELFF	TGTGCCACCCAAGCTAGCGGCTACACCGGGGAGCTGTTTTTT
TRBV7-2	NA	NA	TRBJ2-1	CASSPDRWSNEQFF	TGTGCCAGCAGTCCCGACAGATGGAGCAATGAGCAGTTCTTC
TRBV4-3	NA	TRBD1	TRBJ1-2	CASSQGDRDYGYTF	TGCGCCAGCAGCCAAGGCGACAGGGACTATGGCTACACCTTC
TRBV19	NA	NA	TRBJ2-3	CASRDRVTDTQYF	TGTGCCAGTAGGGACCGGGTCACAGATACGCAGTATTTT
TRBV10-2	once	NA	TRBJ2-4	CASSPPGHENIQYF	TGCGCCAGCAGTCCTCCGGGACACGAAAACATTCAGTACTTC
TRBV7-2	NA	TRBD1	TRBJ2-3	CASSPMTGTPDTQYF	TGTGCCAGCAGTCCCATGACAGGGACCCCAGATACGCAGTATTTT
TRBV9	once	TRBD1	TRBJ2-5	CASSRQGVKETQYF	TGTGCCAGCAGCAGGCAGGGGGTAAAAGAGACCCAGTACTTC
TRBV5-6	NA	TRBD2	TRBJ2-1	CASSMGLEVNEQFF	TGTGCCAGCAGCATGGGACTAGAGGTCAATGAGCAGTTCTTC
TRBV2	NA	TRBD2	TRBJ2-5	CASSKTSGTVQETQYF	TGTGCCAGCAGTAAAACTAGCGGGACAGTCCAAGAGACCCAGTACTTC
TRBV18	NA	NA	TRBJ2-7	CASSPRRGDEQYF	TGTGCCAGCTCACCACGGAGGGGGGACGAGCAGTACTTC
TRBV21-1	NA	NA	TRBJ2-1	CASSKPPSGKSSYNEQFF	TGTGCCAGCAGCAAACCGCCTAGCGGGAAGAGCTCCTACAATGAGCAGTTCTTC
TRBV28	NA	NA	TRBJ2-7	CASSPAQAVIRDEQYF	TGTGCCAGCAGTCCCGCCCAGGCGGTGATTAGGGACGAGCAGTACTTC
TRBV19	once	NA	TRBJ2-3	CASSEIGQTDTQYF	TGTGCCAGTAGTGAGATAGGACAGACAGATACGCAGTATTTT
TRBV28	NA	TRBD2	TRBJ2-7	CASRRGRPYEQYF	TGTGCCAGCCGTCGCGGGAGGCCCTACGAGCAGTACTTC
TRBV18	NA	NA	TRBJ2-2	CASSPRGANTGELFF	TGTGCCAGCTCACCACGGGGCGCGAACACCGGGGAGCTGTTTTTT
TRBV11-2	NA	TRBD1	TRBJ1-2	CASSLGQNYGYTF	TGTGCCAGCAGCTTGGGACAGAACTATGGCTACACCTTC